This entry describes one T cell receptor beta chain. In its sample, this clonotype was seen many times. It lacks a known antigen. Per-base quality was not reported, and no clone a single base away is much larger than it. Libraries were built with 5' RACE. Sequenced using an Illumina MiSeq. Using fastp at Q25 and MiXCR, TCRdb reprocessed the public reads and kept productive beta chains. Identical CDR3 proteins give one entry, which carries the most common genes and DNA. This sample holds 65,000 to 90,000 distinct CDR3 sequences; approximately 5.4% were observed only once. The ten largest make up around 7.6% of the sample. This entry belongs to a study of T cells of healthy individuals (dated by TCRdb to 2017 to 2018). After removal of 5 bases from V and 1 base from J, the junction retains 10 bases not matched to a gene. The CDR3 covers 16 residues, taking in both the cysteine and the phenylalanine. The entry retains the CDR3 DNA only, 48 bases that are in frame from base 1. As encoded in the germline V gene, CDR1 is SGHTA while CDR2 is FQGNSA.

Recombination joined TRBV7-2 with TRBJ2-5; TRBD2 matches 7 bases in the middle. The TCR was taken from a female donor in good health. This receptor has the CDR3 CASSRGLVAGQETQYF. The bases are TGTGCCAGCAGCCGCGGACTAGTCGCAGGCCAAGAGACCCAGTACTTC.